The rows below give T cell receptor beta chains drawn from one sample of a study of blood T cell repertoires in COVID-19. Produced via immunoSEQ multiplex PCR; TCRdb's table is partial and in-frame only. The table lists hundreds of thousands of clones, 80% to 90% of them singletons. The sequenced material came from PBMCs or T cells enriched from blood (not recorded which). All receptors derive from a man younger than 45 who had recovered from COVID-19. Both conserved end residues are part of each CDR3. D genes are given only for firm matches. Clone size, where shown, is once, few, many, or a class for clones that have expanded.

clone_size	v_call	d_call	j_call	cdr3_nt	cdr3_aa
once	TRBV7-2	NA	TRBJ1-3	TGTGCCAGCAGCTTAGCTGCAGGCTACTCTGGAAACACCATATATTTT	CASSLAAGYSGNTIYF
NA	TRBV7-3	TRBD2	TRBJ2-2	TGTGCCAGCAGAGAAGGACTAGCGGGAGCGTCGAACACCGGGGAGCTGTTTTTT	CASREGLAGASNTGELFF
NA	TRBV7-2	TRBD2	TRBJ2-5	TGTGCCAGCAGCCCCAATAGGGGACTACAACAAGAGACCCAGTACTTC	CASSPNRGLQQETQYF
NA	TRBV5-1	NA	TRBJ1-4	TGCGCCAGCAGCTTGGCCTATGGCAGCGGTGAAAAACTGTTTTTT	CASSLAYGSGEKLFF
NA	TRBV12-3/TRBV12-4	NA	TRBJ1-5	TGTGCCAGCGGGTGGGGGGGCGGTCAGCCCCAGCATTTT	CASGWGGGQPQHF
NA	TRBV6-2/TRBV6-3	TRBD2	TRBJ2-1	TGTGCCAGCAGCCTTATGCCGGGACTAGCGGGACGGATGGGCTCCTACAATGAGCAGTTCTTC	CASSLMPGLAGRMGSYNEQFF
NA	TRBV9	TRBD1	TRBJ2-2	TGTGCCAGCAGCGTCCAGACAGGGAAGAACACCGGGGAGCTGTTTTTT	CASSVQTGKNTGELFF
few	TRBV2	NA	TRBJ2-1	TGTGCCAGCAGTACTTTAAAAGAGCAGTTCTTC	CASSTLKEQFF
once	TRBV28	TRBD1	TRBJ1-2	TGTGCCAGCAGTCCCGGACAGGACTACTATGGCTACACCTTC	CASSPGQDYYGYTF
NA	TRBV19	TRBD2	TRBJ2-1	TGTGCCAGTAGTATAGGACCGGGACTAGCCCCGGACAATGAGCAGTTCTTC	CASSIGPGLAPDNEQFF
NA	TRBV28	TRBD1	TRBJ2-7	TGTGCCAGCAGGATAGGGACAGGTCCTCGGTACGAGCAGTACTTC	CASRIGTGPRYEQYF
NA	TRBV7-8	NA	TRBJ2-1	TGTGCCAGCAGCTTAGGGACAGCTAATGAGCAGTTCTTC	CASSLGTANEQFF
once	TRBV5-1	TRBD2	TRBJ2-3	TGCGCCAGCAGCACTGACAAAGCGGGAGGGCAGGATACGCAGTATTTT	CASSTDKAGGQDTQYF
NA	TRBV6-5	NA	TRBJ2-1	TGTGCCAGCAGGCCCACCGGGGAAGACAATGAGCAGTTCTTC	CASRPTGEDNEQFF
NA	TRBV13	NA	TRBJ2-4	TGTGCCAGCAGCCCCAGACAGGGAGGACTAGCCAAAAACATTCAGTACTTC	CASSPRQGGLAKNIQYF
NA	TRBV5-4	NA	TRBJ2-7	TGTGCCAGCAGCTTGACTGGCGAGCAGTACTTC	CASSLTGEQYF
NA	TRBV4-2	TRBD2	TRBJ2-5	TGTGCCAGCAGCCAACCGGGACTAGCGGGAGGGGTAGAGACCCAGTACTTC	CASSQPGLAGGVETQYF
NA	TRBV18	TRBD1	TRBJ1-3	TGTGCCAGCTCCCCGAGGACAGGATCTGGAAACACCATATATTTT	CASSPRTGSGNTIYF
NA	TRBV19	NA	TRBJ1-1	TGTGCCTCCCGGGGTGAGGGCGGTGAAGCTTTCTTT	CASRGEGGEAFF
NA	TRBV3-1/TRBV3-2	NA	TRBJ2-7	TGTGCCAGCAGCCCCCCGGCAGGCAGGAAAACCTCCTACGAGCAGTACTTC	CASSPPAGRKTSYEQYF
NA	TRBV5-6	TRBD1	TRBJ2-7	TGTGCCAGCAGCTTGGGGGACAGGACCTACGAGCAGTACTTC	CASSLGDRTYEQYF